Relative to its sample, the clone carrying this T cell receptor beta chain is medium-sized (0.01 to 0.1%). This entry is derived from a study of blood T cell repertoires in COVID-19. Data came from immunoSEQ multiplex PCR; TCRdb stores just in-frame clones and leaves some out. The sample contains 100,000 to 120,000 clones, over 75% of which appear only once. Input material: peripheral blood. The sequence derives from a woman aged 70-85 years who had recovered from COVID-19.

CDR3 nucleotide sequence: TGTGCCAGCAGCTTGATATCGGGACTAGACAAAAGGGTCACAGATACGCAGTATTTT. Translation: CASSLISGLDKRVTDTQYF. J is TRBJ2-3 and V is TRBV7-3; 8 positions agree with TRBD2. The CDR3 totals 19 residues. Trimming at V came to 3 bases and at J to 2 bases, leaving 16 bases not matched to a gene. Germline lookup yields CDR1 SGHTA and CDR2 FQGTGA.